Listed here is a single T cell receptor (beta chain). Its cognate antigen is unknown. It was from 10 ml of fresh peripheral blood that the PBMCs came. This sample was included in a study of Graves' ophthalmopathy and Graves' hyperthyroidism. Study findings and constraints: The study's model predicted ophthalmopathy progression at roughly 69% sensitivity and 72% to 75% specificity.

Scientists amplified the TCR beta CDR3 regions from RNA transcripts. In the first round, RT-PCR was carried out with HTBI primers, and a multiplex PCR formed the second round. TCRdb passed the multiplex PCR reads through MiXCR, listing each CDR3 protein once. The sample lists roughly 700,000 distinct CDR3 sequences, 40% seen once, with roughly 45% in the top ten. Unmatched junction bases numbered 9, after V lost 3 bases and J lost 0 bases. The CDR3 runs to 17 residues. CDR1 and CDR2 (germline): KGHDR, SFDVKD. This clonotype originated in an adult man with Graves' ophthalmopathy. The V and J genes are TRBV24-1 and TRBJ1-2; 7 nucleotides line up with TRBD1. Input material: peripheral blood. CDR3 DNA sequence: TGTGCCACCAGTGATCCAAACAGGGGTGGTCCTAACTATGGCTACACCTTC. It yields the protein CATSDPNRGGPNYGYTF.